The 29 T cell receptor beta chains in this list originate from one sample, sequenced in a study of cytomegalovirus exposure and HLA in healthy donors. Libraries were prepared by immunoSEQ multiplex PCR; TCRdb keeps only in-frame clonotypes and omits some of them. The table lists roughly 150,000 clones, around 82% of them singletons. The sample comprised PBMCs. The receptors originated from a man aged 25-45 years in good health and CMV-seropositive.

The V gene is TRBV4-3, the J gene TRBJ2-3, with 12 bases fitting TRBD2. The CDR3 is made up of 17 amino acids. V shed 4 bases, J shed 5 bases, and the junction held 10 bases outside the gene matches. The V gene's germline CDR1 is LGHNA and CDR2 YSLEER. CDR3 loop: CASSPLAGGRPEDTQYF. The CDR3 DNA follows: TGCGCCAGCAGCCCACTAGCGGGGGGCCGGCCCGAAGATACGCAGTATTTT.

The genes are TRBV7-6 and TRBJ1-2; 10 bases fit TRBD1. The trim removed 5 bases at V and 6 bases at J, leaving 6 bases unmatched. Per the germline V gene, CDR1 is SGHVS and CDR2 is FNYEAQ. The CDR3 extends over 14 amino acids. CDR3 coding DNA: TGTGCCAGCAGCACACGGACAGGGGGGGATGGCTACACCTTC. Encoded protein: CASSTRTGGDGYTF. The variable domain in full, completed from reference TRBV7-6 and TRBJ1-2, reads GAGVSQSPRYKVTKRGQDVALRCDPISGHVSLYWYRQALGQGPEFLTYFNYEAQQDKSGLPNDRFSAERPEGSISTLTIQRTEQRDSAMYRCASSTRTGGDGYTFGSGTRLTVV.

The V gene is TRBV7-2, the J gene TRBJ2-2, with unresolved D. The V and J ends lost 5 bases and 8 bases respectively, with 12 bases between them. Germline CDR1 reads SGHTA; CDR2 reads FQGNSA. There are 13 residues in the CDR3. The CDR3 bases are TGTGCCAGCAGCCAACCTCACGCGGGGGAGCTGTTTTTT. This gives the protein CASSQPHAGELFF.

V gene TRBV19 combines with J gene TRBJ1-2; D is uncertain. The length of the CDR3 is 14 residues. The germline V gene encodes CDR1 LNHDA and CDR2 SQIVND (reference sequence). Trimming cost V 3 bases and J 4 bases, with 12 bases left between them. As DNA, the CDR3 is TGTGCCAGTAGTATCCCCGCGGTGAGCTATGGCTACACCTTC. Residues: CASSIPAVSYGYTF.

J is TRBJ2-7 and V is TRBV27, with D unclear. Germline lookup yields CDR1 MNHEY and CDR2 SMNVEV (reference sequence). V dropped 6 bases and J dropped 1 base, with 10 bases sitting between them. The CDR3 covers 13 residues. As DNA, the CDR3 is TGTGCCAGCAGGGGCCTACTGTCCTACGAGCAGTACTTC. This encodes CASRGLLSYEQYF.

V usage is TRBV5-1 and J usage is TRBJ2-3; possibly TRBD2 for D (6 bases). Trimming shortened V by 0 bases and J by 3 bases, and 8 bases separated the two germline ends. The CDR3 totals 14 residues. Germline V CDR1 and CDR2: SGHRS, YFSETQ. CDR3 residues: CASSLAGETDTQYF. The CDR3 DNA is TGCGCCAGCAGCTTGGCGGGGGAGACAGATACGCAGTATTTT. Supplemented by reference TRBV5-1 and TRBJ2-3, the full variable domain reads KAGVTQTPRYLIKTRGQQVTLSCSPISGHRSVSWYQQTPGQGLQFLFEYFSETQRNKGNFPGRFSGRQFSNSRSEMNVSTLELGDSALYLCASSLAGETDTQYFGPGTRLTVL.

The chain joins TRBV2 to TRBJ1-4; 9 bases align to TRBD1. V dropped 6 bases and J dropped 8; count of bases not matched to a gene: 4. Germline lookup yields CDR1 SNHLY and CDR2 FYNNEI. The CDR3 is made up of 13 amino acids. DNA of the CDR3: TGTGCCAGCAGGAGGGACAGGGAGGAAAAACTGTTTTTT. Protein sequence: CASRRDREEKLFF.

The rearrangement uses TRBV30 and TRBJ2-7, with TRBD2 matching 11 bases. The length of the CDR3 is 13 residues. V lost 3 bases, J lost 3 bases, and 1 base stayed unmatched. CDR1 GTSNPN and CDR2 SVGIG come from the germline V gene (reference sequence). CDR3 nucleotides: TGTGCCTGGAGGACTAGCGGGATCTACGAGCAGTACTTC. It specifies CAWRTSGIYEQYF.

The V call is TRBV28, the J call TRBJ1-1; D not certain. Germline CDR1 reads MDHEN; CDR2 reads SYDVKM. This CDR3 is built from 11 residues. With 7 bases removed from V and 7 bases from J, the gap between germline ends came to 10 bases. The CDR3 bases are TGTGCCAGCAAATCGCAGTATGAAGCTTTCTTT. It is translated as CASKSQYEAFF.

The chain recombines TRBV7-9 with TRBJ2-1, with 11 bases aligning to TRBD1. V dropped 1 base and J dropped 5; count of bases not matched to a gene: 1. The CDR3 is made up of 15 amino acids. Germline V CDR1 and CDR2: SEHNR, FQNEAQ (reference sequence). The CDR3, as DNA: TGTGCCAGCAGCTTAGGGGGACAGGGGGACAATGAGCAGTTCTTC. The encoded protein is CASSLGGQGDNEQFF. Complete variable domain (other parts from reference TRBV7-9 and TRBJ2-1): DTGVSQNPRHKITKRGQNVTFRCDPISEHNRLYWYRQTLGQGPEFLTYFQNEAQLEKSRLLSDRFSAERPKGSFSTLEIQRTEQGDSAMYLCASSLGGQGDNEQFFGPGTRLTVL.

This chain's CDR3 is CASSLLAGVSTDTQYF. The CDR3 DNA reads TGTGCCAGCAGCTTACTAGCGGGAGTAAGTACGGATACGCAGTATTTT. The chain joins TRBV11-2 to TRBJ2-3; 10 bases fit TRBD2. The CDR3 totals 16 residues. Germline lookup yields CDR1 SGHAT and CDR2 FQNNGV. With V trimmed by 2 bases and J by 6 bases, 8 bases remained unmatched.

The chain employs TRBV9 and TRBJ2-7, with a weak D call TRBD2 (6 bases). CDR1 and CDR2 (germline): SGDLS, YYNGEE. Trimming took 7 bases from V and 1 from J, leaving 18 bases between them. The CDR3 is 15 amino acids. The CDR3: CASSEEGLNSYEQYF. CDR3 bases: TGTGCCAGCTCCGAGGAGGGACTGAATTCCTACGAGCAGTACTTC.

The rearrangement uses TRBV7-9 and TRBJ2-7; 9 bases fit TRBD1. The CDR3 covers 16 residues. Germline assignment: CDR1 SEHNR and CDR2 FQNEAQ (reference sequence). V lost 5 bases and J lost 4; bases outside the gene matches: 12. The chain's CDR3 is CASSTGRGQGRYEQYF. CDR3 nucleotides: TGTGCCAGCAGCACTGGACGGGGACAGGGAAGATACGAGCAGTACTTC.

The chain carries TRBV5-1 and TRBJ1-1; possible D gene TRBD1, 6 bases. The CDR3 consists of 14 residues. V lost 3 bases to trimming and J lost 1 base, with 10 bases between them. Per germline, CDR1 SGHRS and CDR2 YFSETQ. The DNA for the CDR3 is TGCGCCAGCAGCTCCGGACAGACGAACACTGAAGCTTTCTTT. Its protein product is CASSSGQTNTEAFF.

The CDR3 region has the DNA TGTGCCAGTAGTATAGATATGACCCAGGATATAGGCTACACCTTC. The encoded protein is CASSIDMTQDIGYTF. This chain connects TRBV19 to TRBJ1-2; no reliable D call. V was pared by 0 bases and J by 8 bases, with 16 bases between. The CDR3 has 15 residues. From germline, CDR1 is LNHDA and CDR2 SQIVND (reference sequence).

The chain recombines TRBV7-2 with TRBJ2-7, with D unresolved. The CDR3 has 11 amino acids. Trimming pared 5 bases from V and 3 bases from J, leaving 5 bases between. The V gene's germline CDR1 is SGHTA and CDR2 FQGNSA. CDR3 in amino acids: CASSQHYEQYF. CDR3 nucleotide sequence: TGTGCCAGCAGCCAACACTACGAGCAGTACTTC. The entire variable domain, with the rest obtained from reference TRBV7-2 and TRBJ2-7, is as follows: GAGVSQSPSNKVTEKGKDVELRCDPISGHTALYWYRQSLGQGLEFLIYFQGNSAPDKSGLPSDRFSAERTGGSVSTLTIQRTQQEDSAVYLCASSQHYEQYFGPGTRLTVT.

The chain links TRBV14 to TRBJ2-1, with TRBD2 matching over 8 bases. CDR1 SGHDN and CDR2 FVKESK come from the germline V gene. Trimming cost V 1 base and J 6 bases; bases outside gene matches: 5. The CDR3 contains 15 residues. CDR3 sequence reads: CASSQVAGGSNEQFF. CDR3 sequence (DNA): TGTGCCAGCAGCCAAGTTGCGGGAGGATCCAATGAGCAGTTCTTC. Combining the CDR3 with reference TRBV14 and TRBJ2-1 gives the whole variable domain EAGVTQFPSHSVIEKGQTVTLRCDPISGHDNLYWYRRVMGKEIKFLLHFVKESKQDESGMPNNRFLAERTGGTYSTLKVQPAELEDSGVYFCASSQVAGGSNEQFFGPGTRLTVL.

CDR3: CASSLSLSGNTIYF. Here the CDR3 DNA reads TGTGCCAGCAGCTTATCCCTCTCTGGAAACACCATATATTTT. The gene calls are TRBV7-2 and TRBJ1-3; no definite D call. The germline gives CDR1 SGHTA, CDR2 FQGNSA. The length of the CDR3 is 14 residues. V was clipped by 2 bases and J by 0 bases, with 5 bases between them.

V gene TRBV5-1 combines with J gene TRBJ1-5, with TRBD1 identical over 8 bases. V was pared by 4 bases and J by 4 bases, with 7 bases of the junction left unmatched. Germline-derived CDR1 and CDR2 are SGHRS and YFSETQ. The CDR3 has 15 amino acids. The CDR3 region is CASSVTGTGNQPQHF. The DNA of the CDR3 is TGCGCCAGCAGCGTCACCGGGACAGGTAATCAGCCCCAGCATTTT.

The V call is TRBV7-8, the J call TRBJ1-5, with D perhaps matching TRBD1 (6 bases). Germline CDR1 and CDR2: SGHVS and FQNEAQ. The CDR3 covers 14 residues. V lost 2 bases and J lost 7, with 12 bases in between. Here the CDR3 reads CASSLRGSKQPQHF. The CDR3 bases are TGTGCCAGCAGCTTAAGGGGGTCAAAGCAGCCCCAGCATTTT.

The V gene is TRBV5-1, the J gene TRBJ1-1; 9 bases are a match to TRBD1. Germline lookup yields CDR1 SGHRS and CDR2 YFSETQ. The CDR3 totals 14 residues. With V trimmed by 1 base and J by 2 bases, 0 bases remained unmatched. DNA for the CDR3: TGCGCCAGCAGCTTGACAGGGGGCAACACTGAAGCTTTCTTT. Translating gives CASSLTGGNTEAFF.

The gene calls are TRBV9 and TRBJ1-1; D might be TRBD1 (5 bases). Germline CDR1 and CDR2: SGDLS and YYNGEE. The V and J ends lost 1 base and 5 bases respectively, with 12 bases between them. This CDR3 has 14 amino acids. As DNA, the CDR3 is TGTGCCAGCAGCGTATCGGGGGGACCGACTGAAGCTTTCTTT. Its translation: CASSVSGGPTEAFF. Full variable domain (outside the CDR3, taken from reference TRBV9 and TRBJ1-1): DSGVTQTPKHLITATGQRVTLRCSPRSGDLSVYWYQQSLDQGLQFLIQYYNGEERAKGNILERFSAQQFPDLHSELNLSSLELGDSALYFCASSVSGGPTEAFFGQGTRLTVV.

The chain recombines TRBV13 with TRBJ2-4; 10 bases are a match to TRBD2. Germline V lookup: CDR1 PRHDT, CDR2 FYEKMQ (reference sequence). This CDR3 region has 22 residues. J gave up 1 base and V 2 bases, and 20 bases lay outside the gene matches. This chain's CDR3 is CASSLSRSQREGRLRAKNIQYF. CDR3 sequence (DNA): TGTGCCAGCAGCTTAAGTCGGTCCCAGCGGGAGGGTCGATTGAGGGCCAAAAACATTCAGTACTTC.

V and J are TRBV21-1 and TRBJ2-7; TRBD1, the table's D call, lacks a check against the DNA. TRBV21-1 is flagged as a pseudogene. The CDR3 covers 15 residues. The CDR3 is CASTTLGQGAYEQYF. The CDR3 DNA follows: TGTGCCAGCACAACCCTCGGACAGGGCGCCTACGAGCAGTACTTC.

This rearrangement joins TRBV7-2 to TRBJ1-1, with 8 bases identical to TRBD1. This CDR3 contains 18 residues. V trimming: 1 base; J trimming: 1 base; junction bases outside the gene matches: 11. Germline-derived CDR1 and CDR2 are SGHTA and FQGNSA. The CDR3 sequence is CASSLDAQGVRWNTEAFF. The CDR3 DNA reads as TGTGCCAGCAGCTTAGATGCACAGGGGGTACGCTGGAACACTGAAGCTTTCTTT.

The J gene is TRBJ1-2, the V gene TRBV5-4, with a weak D call TRBD1 (5 bases). This CDR3 region has 14 residues. The germline gives CDR1 SGHNT, CDR2 YYREEE (reference sequence). Deletions cut 0 bases from V and 4 bases from J, with 10 bases between. In DNA form, the CDR3 reads TGTGCCAGCAGCTTGGAACTGGGGGGCTATGGCTACACCTTC. It is translated as CASSLELGGYGYTF.

This clone has only one observation. The rearrangement joins TRBV5-1 to TRBJ2-5; 7 nucleotides align to TRBD1. The CDR3 runs to 14 residues. V gave up 0 bases and J gave up 5 bases; unmatched junction bases: 4. Germline V gives CDR1 SGHRS, CDR2 YFSETQ. CDR3 sequence: CASSLERGQETQYF. DNA for the CDR3: TGCGCCAGCAGCTTGGAGAGGGGGCAGGAGACCCAGTACTTC. Using reference TRBV5-1 and TRBJ2-5 for the parts outside the CDR3, the full variable domain is KAGVTQTPRYLIKTRGQQVTLSCSPISGHRSVSWYQQTPGQGLQFLFEYFSETQRNKGNFPGRFSGRQFSNSRSEMNVSTLELGDSALYLCASSLERGQETQYFGPGTRLLVL.

This clone was detected once. V and J are TRBV5-4 and TRBJ2-3, with TRBD2 matching 10 bases. Germline assignment: CDR1 SGHNT and CDR2 YYREEE (reference sequence). V gave up 4 bases and J gave up 4 bases; unmatched junction bases: 9. CDR3 length equals 16 residues. The CDR3 sequence: CASSPVSGRLADTQYF. In DNA form, the CDR3 reads TGTGCCAGCAGCCCCGTTAGCGGGAGGCTCGCAGATACGCAGTATTTT. The full variable domain, its missing parts supplied by reference TRBV5-4 and TRBJ2-3, is ETGVTQSPTHLIKTRGQQVTLRCSSQSGHNTVSWYQQALGQGPQFIFQYYREEENGRGNFPPRFSGLQFPNYSSELNVNALELDDSALYLCASSPVSGRLADTQYFGPGTRLTVL.

This clone occurred once. This chain connects TRBV29-1 to TRBJ2-5; TRBD1 matches at 8 bases. Germline V lookup: CDR1 SQVTM, CDR2 ANQGSEA. This CDR3 spans 12 amino acids. J lost 5 bases, V lost 6 bases, and 5 bases had no gene match. CDR3 in DNA: TGCAGCGTAAACAGGGGGTTGGAGACCCAGTACTTC. Residues: CSVNRGLETQYF.